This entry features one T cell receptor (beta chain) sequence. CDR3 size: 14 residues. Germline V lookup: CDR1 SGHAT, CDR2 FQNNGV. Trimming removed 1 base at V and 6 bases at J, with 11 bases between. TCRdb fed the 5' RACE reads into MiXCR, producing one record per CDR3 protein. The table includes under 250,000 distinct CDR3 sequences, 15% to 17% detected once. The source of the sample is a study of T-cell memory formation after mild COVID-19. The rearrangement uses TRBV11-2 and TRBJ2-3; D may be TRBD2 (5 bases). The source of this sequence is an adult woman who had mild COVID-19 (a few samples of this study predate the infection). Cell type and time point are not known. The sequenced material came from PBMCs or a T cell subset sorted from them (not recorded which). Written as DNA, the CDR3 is TGTGCCAGCAGCTTAGGTGCTAGCATGGATACGCAGTATTTT. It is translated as CASSLGASMDTQYF.